This is a list of T cell receptor beta chains from one sample in a study of Ad26.COV2.S vaccination and SARS-CoV-2 variants. This table comes from immunoSEQ multiplex PCR, and its TCRdb copy is limited to in-frame clones, with some not included. This table holds fewer than 800,000 clones, 89% found once. The sample here was peripheral blood, taken in a trial of Ad26.COV2.S vaccine versus placebo. These receptors all stem from a person between 18 and 65 years old who received the Ad26.COV2.S COVID-19 vaccine or a placebo. CDR3s include the opening cysteine and the closing phenylalanine or tryptophan. The D gene is left open where the match is weak. Expanded clones get a size class; other rows say once, few or many, or leave the size out.

CDR3nt | CDR3aa | j_gene | v_gene | d_gene | abundance
TGTGCCAGCTCACCCCCTGGGACAGGGTTAGATACGCAGTATTTT | CASSPPGTGLDTQYF | TRBJ2-3 | TRBV18 | TRBD1 | NA
TGTGCCAGCAGCGCTACAGGGACGATTAACACTGAAGCTTTCTTT | CASSATGTINTEAFF | TRBJ1-1 | TRBV7-2 | NA | NA
TGTGCCAGCGGCCCTGGGGGACTAGCCCACGAGCAGTACTTC | CASGPGGLAHEQYF | TRBJ2-7 | TRBV9 | TRBD2 | NA
TGTGCCAGCACGGCACCGGGACTCTTTACGACTGAAGCTTTCTTT | CASTAPGLFTTEAFF | TRBJ1-1 | TRBV5-4 | NA | NA
TGTGCCAGCAGCCAGTCGACAGGGGAAGTTTCACCCCTCCACTTT | CASSQSTGEVSPLHF | TRBJ1-6 | TRBV4-2 | TRBD1 | few
TGTGCCACCAGCAGAGAGCAGCGGGGGTTCACCTACGAGCAGTACTTC | CATSREQRGFTYEQYF | TRBJ2-7 | TRBV15 | TRBD2 | NA
TGTGCCATCAGTGGGGACAGGGCCCAATACAATGAGCAGTTCTTC | CAISGDRAQYNEQFF | TRBJ2-1 | TRBV10-3 | TRBD1 | many
TGTGCCAGCAGTGTTAAGGGGAAGGATGAGCAGTTCTTC | CASSVKGKDEQFF | TRBJ2-1 | TRBV21-1 | NA | NA
TGTGCCAGCAGCTCCGTCGGGTACGAGCAGTACTTC | CASSSVGYEQYF | TRBJ2-7 | TRBV7-9 | NA | NA
TGTGCCAGCAGCCAAGAATTCGCCGAGACCCAGTACTTC | CASSQEFAETQYF | TRBJ2-5 | TRBV3-1/TRBV3-2 | NA | NA
TGTGCCAGCAGAAACAGGGGAGGAGAGACCCAGTACTTC | CASRNRGGETQYF | TRBJ2-5 | TRBV14 | NA | NA
TGTGCCACCATTCTGGACAGGGGACATGAAAAACTGTTTTTT | CATILDRGHEKLFF | TRBJ1-4 | TRBV7-9 | TRBD1 | NA
TGTGCCAGTAGTATAGATGGACTAGCGGGAGATACGCAGTATTTT | CASSIDGLAGDTQYF | TRBJ2-3 | TRBV19 | TRBD2 | once
TGTGCCAGCAGCTCCTCCTTCACAGATACGCAGTATTTT | CASSSSFTDTQYF | TRBJ2-3 | TRBV7-3 | NA | NA
TGTGCCAGCAGTGAAACTAGCGGGGGGGTGAGGACCCAGTACTTC | CASSETSGGVRTQYF | TRBJ2-5 | TRBV6-1 | TRBD2 | NA
TGCAGCGTTGATACAGGGAACTATGGCTACACCTTC | CSVDTGNYGYTF | TRBJ1-2 | TRBV29-1 | NA | NA
TGTGCCAGCAGCCAAGGCTGGACTAGACCTCCTTATACGCAGTATTTT | CASSQGWTRPPYTQYF | TRBJ2-3 | TRBV3-1/TRBV3-2 | TRBD2 | NA
TGTGCCAGCAGTTACGAGGGGGTGAATACGCAGTATTTT | CASSYEGVNTQYF | TRBJ2-3 | TRBV12-3/TRBV12-4 | NA | NA
TGTGCCAGCAGCTTCCCGACCGGACCGTATGGCTACACCTTC | CASSFPTGPYGYTF | TRBJ1-2 | TRBV7-9 | NA | NA
TGTGCCACCACATACCCCGACAGGGCTGGAAACACCATATATTTT | CATTYPDRAGNTIYF | TRBJ1-3 | TRBV6-6 | TRBD1 | NA
TGTGCCAGTAGTCCCCGGCGGGGGGGCAAATTCTACGAGCAGTACTTC | CASSPRRGGKFYEQYF | TRBJ2-7 | TRBV19 | TRBD2 | NA
TGTGCCAGCAGTTTCCAGGGACAGGCCTCCTACGAGCAGTACTTC | CASSFQGQASYEQYF | TRBJ2-7 | TRBV27 | TRBD1 | few
TGCGCCAGCCGAGAGGTGGAAGAGACCCAGTACTTC | CASREVEETQYF | TRBJ2-5 | TRBV5-1 | NA | NA
TGTGCCAGCAGCCAAGATCGCCAGGGAGATGGCTACACCTTC | CASSQDRQGDGYTF | TRBJ1-2 | TRBV3-1/TRBV3-2 | NA | NA
TGTGCCAGCAGCCAGACAGGGGAATTTATCACAGATACGCAGTATTTT | CASSQTGEFITDTQYF | TRBJ2-3 | TRBV3-1/TRBV3-2 | TRBD1 | NA
TGTGCCAGTAATCCTCGCTTGGACAGGGGCAATCAGCCCCAGCATTTT | CASNPRLDRGNQPQHF | TRBJ1-5 | TRBV19 | TRBD1 | once
TGTGCCAGCAGCCAGGGCCTACTCGCCTCACCCCTCCACTTT | CASSQGLLASPLHF | TRBJ1-6 | TRBV7-9 | NA | NA
TGTGCCAGCAGCTTAGACCAAGGGGGAGGTACTGAAGCTTTCTTT | CASSLDQGGGTEAFF | TRBJ1-1 | TRBV7-3 | NA | NA
TGTGCCAGTAGTATAAGTTGGCTCATGAACACTGAAGCTTTCTTT | CASSISWLMNTEAFF | TRBJ1-1 | TRBV19 | NA | once
TGTGCCAGTAACAAGGAGACACTCAAAGTGGGGACCTTGGGGGCTGAAGCTTTCTTT | CASNKETLKVGTLGAEAFF | TRBJ1-1 | TRBV19 | NA | NA
TGCGCCAGCAGCATTAACTGGTCGGAAAAACTGTTTTTT | CASSINWSEKLFF | TRBJ1-4 | TRBV5-1 | NA | NA
TGCGCCAGCAGCCAGTTACAGGGTTTTCCGAACACCGGGGAGCTGTTTTTT | CASSQLQGFPNTGELFF | TRBJ2-2 | TRBV4-3 | NA | NA
TGTGCCACCAGCATTGGGGGGGGGCAATCAGATACGCAGTATTTT | CATSIGGGQSDTQYF | TRBJ2-3 | TRBV24-1 | NA | NA
TGTGCCATCAGTGAAAGGTTTAGCAATCAGCCCCAGCATTTT | CAISERFSNQPQHF | TRBJ1-5 | TRBV10-3 | NA | NA
TGTGCCAGCAGCTCGCCTAAACCGGGATCACGGGATTCAGATACGCAGTATTTT | CASSSPKPGSRDSDTQYF | TRBJ2-3 | TRBV5-6 | NA | NA
TGTGCCAGCTGCTCCCTAGCGGGGCCCACAGATACGCAGTATTTT | CASCSLAGPTDTQYF | TRBJ2-3 | TRBV6-6 | TRBD2 | NA
TGTGCCAGCACCGACCGCCTAGCGGGGGGACCCTACAATGAGCAGTTCTTC | CASTDRLAGGPYNEQFF | TRBJ2-1 | TRBV9 | TRBD2 | NA
TGTGCCACCAGCTCAGGGGACAGTTCTAATGAAAAACTGTTTTTT | CATSSGDSSNEKLFF | TRBJ1-4 | TRBV15 | TRBD1 | NA
TGCGCCAGCAGCTTAAGGGCCGGCCCCTCCTACGAGCAGTACTTC | CASSLRAGPSYEQYF | TRBJ2-7 | TRBV5-1 | NA | few
TGTGCCACCACGATGCGGCGGAACTCCCCCTACGAGCAGTACTTC | CATTMRRNSPYEQYF | TRBJ2-7 | TRBV3-1/TRBV3-2 | NA | NA
TGTGCCAGCAGCCGGGGGTCGAGCTCTGGAAACACCATATATTTT | CASSRGSSSGNTIYF | TRBJ1-3 | TRBV3-1/TRBV3-2 | NA | NA
TGTGCCAGCAGCCCTCGGGGTATCGGGGGGACTAGCACAGATACGCAGTATTTT | CASSPRGIGGTSTDTQYF | TRBJ2-3 | TRBV5-5 | TRBD2 | NA
TGTGCCAGCAGCCGAACAGACAGGTTTTACTCTGGAAACACCATATATTTT | CASSRTDRFYSGNTIYF | TRBJ1-3 | TRBV3-1/TRBV3-2 | NA | NA
TGTGCCAGTAGATCAGCCGATCTAGCGGAGATGTACAATGAGCAGTTCTTC | CASRSADLAEMYNEQFF | TRBJ2-1 | TRBV19 | TRBD2 | NA
TGCAGTGCCAGACCCAACTATGGCTACACCTTC | CSARPNYGYTF | TRBJ1-2 | TRBV20-1 | NA | NA
TGCAGCGCACTCACTAGCGGGAGCTCCTACGAGCAGTACTTC | CSALTSGSSYEQYF | TRBJ2-7 | TRBV29-1 | TRBD2 | NA
TGTGCCAGCAGTTACTTTAGCGGGGGCAGGGATACGCAGTATTTT | CASSYFSGGRDTQYF | TRBJ2-3 | TRBV6-2/TRBV6-3 | TRBD2 | NA
TGCGCCAGCAGCTTGGGGACAGAAGATACGCAGTATTTT | CASSLGTEDTQYF | TRBJ2-3 | TRBV5-1 | NA | NA
TGTGCCAGTAGTATAGGTGGACTAGCGGGCACAGATACGCAGTATTTT | CASSIGGLAGTDTQYF | TRBJ2-3 | TRBV19 | TRBD2 | few